This TCR beta chain emerged from a study of T-cell reconstitution after alpha-beta-depleted transplantation in children. Using unique molecular identifiers, the investigators prepared the TCRbeta library. TCRdb fed the PCR reads into MiXCR, producing one record per CDR3 protein. This table has about 110,000 distinct CDR3 sequences, approximately 6.6% appearing once. The table lists this clonotype with many counts. As yet, its antigen is unknown. Between the trimmed V and J ends, which lost 5 bases and 3 bases, there was a span of 10 bases. Germline V gene lookup returns CDR1 MDHEN and CDR2 SYDVKM. The CDR3 spans 13 residues. Broader study findings: Several hundred expanded graft clones reportedly were the source of alpha-beta T cells about two months after transplant. T-cell numbers and diversity one year post-transplant derived largely from freshly generated T cells. TCRbeta diversity was high at day 60 in some patients (a result of surviving recipient T cells and thymic progenitors).

This rearrangement joins TRBV28 to TRBJ2-5, with D perhaps matching TRBD2 (5 bases). Source: PBMCs, mostly from graft donor cells, taken 360 days after TCRalphabeta/CD19-depleted stem cell transplant. The TCR sequence derives from a male patient aged 2 to 10 who had a stem cell transplant for acute lymphoblastic leukemia, so the T cells may come from the graft donor. In nucleotides, the CDR3 is TGTGCCAGCAGTGGAGGATCTAAAGAGACCCAGTACTTC. The encoded protein is CASSGGSKETQYF.